These 2 T cell receptor beta chains originate from one sample sequenced in a study of T cells in Graves' hyperthyroidism and ophthalmopathy. Regions amplified from RNA transcripts were the TCR beta CDR3 regions. An initial round of RT-PCR targeting the TCR CDR3 relied on the HTBI primer set. TCRdb re-derived calls from the multiplex PCR reads in MiXCR, one entry per CDR3 protein. In the table there are 250,000 to 350,000 distinct CDR3 sequences, about a sixth of which are singletons. The material sequenced was blood. These TCRs come from a woman in her fifties or sixties with Graves' ophthalmopathy.

This clonotype was seen many times. V is TRBV19 and J is TRBJ1-5; tentative D call: TRBD1 (6 bases). Between the trimmed V and J ends, which lost 7 bases and 3 bases, there was a span of 19 bases. The CDR3 spans 16 residues. Germline CDR1 is LNHDA and CDR2 is SQIVND (reference sequence). CDR3 sequence reads: CASTALDRSTNQPQHF. CDR3 bases: TGTGCCAGTACCGCATTGGACAGAAGCACCAATCAGCCCCAGCATTTT.

The V gene is TRBV12-3 or TRBV12-4, the J gene TRBJ2-4; D is possibly TRBD2 (6 bases). The CDR3 is 15 residues long. Trimming cost V 3 bases and J 5 bases, with 14 bases left between them. CDR3 nucleotide sequence: TGTGCCAGCAGTTTTGGTGGGGGGACGGAAAACATTCAGTACTTC. Protein product: CASSFGGGTENIQYF.